The 26 T cell receptor beta chains given below trace back to one sample, sequenced in a study of metastatic and nonmetastatic thyroid tumors. Among the patients, none had received any treatment before thyroid surgery. TCRdb reprocessed the PCR reads via MiXCR. The table shows about 35,000 clones, with roughly a sixth occurring only once. Sample: blood. These TCRs come from a male donor with papillary thyroid cancer or a benign thyroid nodule (not recorded which). Some clones in this sample may be carry-over from other donors' samples.

This clone has just a few counts. The chain uses TRBV12-3 or TRBV12-4 and TRBJ2-2, with TRBD1 as a possible D gene (5 bases). Trimming took off 7 bases at V and 5 bases at J, with 17 bases between the two ends. This CDR3 spans 15 amino acids. CDR3 in amino acids: CASTQSQVRTGELFF. The CDR3 DNA sequence: TGTGCCAGCACCCAGTCACAGGTAAGGACCGGGGAGCTGTTTTTT.

This clone was counted between two and nine times. The V and J genes are TRBV19 and TRBJ1-6, with 8 bases that match TRBD1. This CDR3 has 14 residues. From germline, CDR1 is LNHDA and CDR2 SQIVND (reference sequence). J gave up 6 bases and V 4 bases, and 2 bases lay outside the gene matches. The CDR3 spells CASSSTGGNSPLHF. CDR3 coding DNA: TGTGCCAGTAGTAGCACAGGGGGTAATTCACCCCTCCACTTT.

This clone was seen many times. The V call is TRBV12-3 or TRBV12-4, the J call TRBJ1-4, with TRBD1 matching over 7 bases. The J segment lost 12 bases and the V segment lost 7 bases, leaving 11 bases of the junction unmatched. The CDR3 contains 13 residues. In nucleotides, the CDR3 is TGTGCCAGCACCCGGGACAGTTTTGTGGAACTGTTTTTT. This sequence encodes CASTRDSFVELFF.

V gene TRBV2 combines with J gene TRBJ2-1; the match to TRBD1 covers 8 bases. Germline CDR1 is SNHLY and CDR2 is FYNNEI. Trimming cost V 7 bases and J 15 bases; bases outside gene matches: 20. This CDR3 has 15 residues. The CDR3 protein is CASNHAAWTGCVMFF. CDR3 DNA: TGTGCCAGCAATCACGCAGCTTGGACAGGGTGTGTCATGTTCTTC.

The sample holds many counts of this clone. This rearrangement joins TRBV5-6 to TRBJ2-7, with unresolved D. The CDR3 loop spans 14 amino acids. Germline values: CDR1 SGHDT, CDR2 YYEEEE. V lost 0 bases and J lost 3, with 10 bases in between. CDR3 coding DNA: TGTGCCAGCAGCTTGGCCTCTCGGTACTACGAGCAGTACTTC. Translation: CASSLASRYYEQYF.

This clone was seen repeatedly, ten times or more. The gene calls are TRBV19 and TRBJ2-1, with TRBD2 matching 8 bases. Germline V lookup: CDR1 LNHDA, CDR2 SQIVND (reference sequence). This CDR3 has 15 amino acids. Trimming cost V 5 bases and J 0 bases; bases outside gene matches: 3. CDR3 protein: CASSFSGTSYNEQFF. In nucleotides, the CDR3 is TGTGCCAGTAGTTTTAGCGGGACCTCCTACAATGAGCAGTTCTTC.

Only one count was recorded for this clone. The chain couples TRBV20-1 to TRBJ2-1; D is perhaps TRBD1 or TRBD2 (5 bases each). Germline CDR1 DFQATT, CDR2 SNEGSKA (reference sequence). The CDR3 length is 15 residues. V gave up 6 bases and J gave up 2 bases, with 17 bases separating them. As DNA, the CDR3 is TGCAGTGCCCCGGACTGGGTGGGGGCCTACAATGAGCAGTTCTTC. The encoded protein is CSAPDWVGAYNEQFF.

V and J are TRBV19 and TRBJ2-7; 10 positions match TRBD2. Germline V CDR1 and CDR2: LNHDA, SQIVND (reference sequence). V dropped 5 bases and J dropped 4; count of bases not matched to a gene: 5. CDR3 size: 14 residues. The CDR3 loop reads CASSPQAGGYEQYF. For the CDR3, the DNA is TGTGCCAGTAGTCCCCAAGCGGGAGGGTACGAGCAGTACTTC.

In its sample, this clone was seen many times. The chain recombines TRBV27 with TRBJ1-2; 8 bases align to TRBD1. The V gene's germline CDR1 is MNHEY and CDR2 SMNVEV (reference sequence). Trimming removed 6 bases from V and 6 bases from J; junction bases left unmatched: 6. This CDR3 comprises 13 residues. CDR3 in DNA: TGTGCCAGCAGAGGACAGGGCCCCGATGGCTACACCTTC. This codes for CASRGQGPDGYTF.

This clone was counted at least ten times. The genes are TRBV7-2 and TRBJ2-7, with D maybe TRBD1 (6 bases). Trimming pared 2 bases from V and 4 bases from J, leaving 15 bases between. Germline values: CDR1 SGHTA, CDR2 FQGNSA. This CDR3 has 15 residues. CDR3 amino acids: CASSLSRGGLYEQYF. The DNA of the CDR3 is TGTGCCAGCAGCTTATCGCGTGGGGGCCTGTACGAGCAGTACTTC.

This clone is a singleton in its sample. This could be a read error, since a much larger clone is one nucleotide away. Within the sample, other DNA sequences also encode this same CDR3. The chain employs TRBV18 and TRBJ2-5, with a possible D match to TRBD2 (5 bases). Trimming removed 5 bases from V and 5 bases from J, with 15 bases in between. There are 14 residues in the CDR3. Germline lookup yields CDR1 KGHSH and CDR2 LQKENI. The CDR3 nucleotides are TGTGCCAGCTCAGGAGAGGGTGACTCTGAGACCCAGTACTTC. Protein: CASSGEGDSETQYF.

This clone was counted many times. With a much larger clone just one base away, this may be a read error. V gene TRBV14 combines with J gene TRBJ1-2; TRBD1 might be the D (6 bases). Germline CDR1 and CDR2: SGHDN and FVKESK. The CDR3 covers 16 residues. This chain's CDR3 is CASSPLEDRRWNGCTF. In DNA form, the CDR3 reads TGTGCCAGCAGCCCCCTAGAAGACAGGAGATGGAATGGCTGCACCTTC.

This clone has more than one count but fewer than ten. This rearrangement joins TRBV28 to TRBJ2-7, with D possibly being TRBD1 or TRBD2 (5 bases each). The germline V gene encodes CDR1 MDHEN and CDR2 SYDVKM. Trimming removed 3 bases from V and 6 bases from J, with 12 bases in between. The CDR3 is made up of 13 amino acids. CDR3 region: CASSFSGPFEQYF. Written as DNA, the CDR3 is TGTGCCAGCAGTTTTTCGGGACCTTTCGAGCAGTACTTC.

There are many counts of this clone. The chain is built from TRBV7-9 and TRBJ2-3, with 7 nucleotides matching TRBD2. The trim removed 2 bases at V and 5 bases at J, leaving 4 bases unmatched. The CDR3 extends over 14 amino acids. CDR1 and CDR2 (germline): SEHNR, FQNEAQ (reference sequence). The CDR3 sequence is CASSLPGEGDTQYF. The CDR3 region has the DNA TGTGCCAGCAGCTTACCGGGGGAGGGAGATACGCAGTATTTT.

This clone is judged medium-sized. The CDR3 here is CASSYGGGGYTF. CDR3 bases: TGTGCCAGCAGTTATGGGGGGGGAGGCTACACCTTC. The chain uses TRBV6-5 and TRBJ1-2; TRBD1 might be the D (5 bases). The V end was cut by 3 bases, the J end by 8 bases, with 10 bases between. CDR3 length: 12 residues. The germline V gene encodes CDR1 MNHEY and CDR2 SVGAGI.

In this sample, this clone turned up a few times. The V call is TRBV6-1, the J call TRBJ1-1, with a weak D call TRBD1 (6 bases). Deletions cut 6 bases from V and 0 bases from J, with 14 bases between. This CDR3 has 15 amino acids. Germline values: CDR1 MNHNS, CDR2 SASEGT. Here the CDR3 DNA reads TGTGCCAGCAGCTTTTACAGGGAAATGAACACTGAAGCTTTCTTT. Its translation: CASSFYREMNTEAFF.

This clone was seen at least ten times. The V call is TRBV20-1, the J call TRBJ2-7; TRBD2 aligns across 14 bases. The V and J ends lost 6 bases and 5 bases, in that order; junction bases with no gene match: 9. Germline CDR1 DFQATT, CDR2 SNEGSKA (reference sequence). There are 15 residues in the CDR3. This CDR3 reads CSAKTSGGANHEQYF. The CDR3 nucleotides read TGCAGTGCAAAGACTAGCGGGGGGGCGAACCACGAGCAGTACTTC.

This clone was seen at least ten times. The chain employs TRBV5-1 and TRBJ2-5; D might be TRBD1 or TRBD2, each matching 5 bases. CDR3 size: 15 residues. With 0 bases removed from V and 0 bases from J, the gap between germline ends came to 9 bases. CDR1 and CDR2 (germline): SGHRS, YFSETQ. The chain's CDR3 is CASSLAGGHQETQYF. In DNA, the CDR3 is TGCGCCAGCAGCTTGGCTGGGGGACACCAAGAGACCCAGTACTTC.

The chain carries TRBV6-2 or TRBV6-3 and TRBJ2-7, with D uncertain. This CDR3 has 14 amino acids. Trimming cost V 2 bases and J 2 bases, with 10 bases left between them. Germline CDR1 reads MNHEY; CDR2 reads SVGEGT. The CDR3 sequence is CASSYGPRTYEQYF. DNA for the CDR3: TGTGCCAGCAGTTACGGGCCCCGGACCTACGAGCAGTACTTC.

In its sample, this clone was seen many times. V and J are TRBV7-3 and TRBJ1-5; weak D call: TRBD1 (6 bases). There are 12 residues in the CDR3. From germline, CDR1 is SGHTA and CDR2 FQGTGA. The germline V and J ends were trimmed by 5 bases and 8 bases, with 10 bases remaining between them. CDR3 coding DNA: TGTGCCAGCAGCCAGGGGCGGGAGCCCCAGCATTTT. The encoded protein is CASSQGREPQHF.

In its sample, this clone was seen a few times. Given a much more abundant clone one base away, this may be a read error. The CDR3 here is CASSIGLYNERFF. In nucleotides, the CDR3 is TGTGCCAGTAGTATCGGGCTTTACAATGAGCGGTTCTTC. J is TRBJ2-1 and V is TRBV19; D unclear. This CDR3 region has 13 residues. Germline loops: CDR1 LNHDA, CDR2 SQIVND (reference sequence).

Comment on this clone: Other DNA sequences of this sample code for an identical CDR3. The chain links TRBV20-1 to TRBJ1-2, with a weak D call TRBD1 (5 bases). The V gene lost 6 bases and the J gene lost 1 base, with 24 bases spanning the gap. This CDR3 comprises 17 residues. Germline V gene sequence: CDR1 DFQATT, CDR2 SNEGSKA (reference sequence). The CDR3 DNA sequence: TGCAGTGCGGGGGGGGAGAGGGTTACAGTGAGTAACTATGGCTACACCTTC. Amino acid sequence: CSAGGERVTVSNYGYTF.

This clone was counted between two and nine times. The rearrangement uses TRBV28 and TRBJ1-2; TRBD1 aligns across 7 bases. With V trimmed by 2 bases and J by 5 bases, 5 bases remained unmatched. Germline CDR1 is MDHEN and CDR2 is SYDVKM. This CDR3 comprises 14 residues. The CDR3 is CASSLQGGPYGYTF. In DNA form, the CDR3 reads TGTGCCAGCAGTTTACAGGGGGGACCTTATGGCTACACCTTC.

The chain is built from TRBV29-1 and TRBJ2-1; a possible D gene is TRBD2 (5 bases). V gave up 7 bases and J gave up 9 bases, with 22 bases separating them. Germline lookup yields CDR1 SQVTM and CDR2 ANQGSEA. This CDR3 has 14 residues. The CDR3 DNA reads TGCAGCGCTGCAGGACCCCTTCTAGGAGGTGAGCAGTTCTTC. Protein product: CSAAGPLLGGEQFF.

The gene calls are TRBV13 and TRBJ2-1, with 8 nucleotides matching TRBD1. V shed 4 bases and J 2 bases; nucleotides not matched to a gene: 4. The CDR3 consists of 15 residues. Germline V gives CDR1 PRHDT, CDR2 FYEKMQ (reference sequence). DNA for the CDR3: TGTGCCAGCAGCTCCCGGGACAGGACCTACAATGAGCAGTTCTTC. It is translated as CASSSRDRTYNEQFF.

In its sample, this clone was seen many times. V gene TRBV28 combines with J gene TRBJ1-1, with a possible D match to TRBD1 (5 bases). CDR1 and CDR2 from the germline V gene are MDHEN and SYDVKM. CDR3 size: 14 residues. V lost 4 bases to trimming and J lost 1 base, with 10 bases between them. CDR3 DNA: TGTGCCAGCAGTTCGGCAGGGAAGAACACTGAAGCTTTCTTT. Translated, it gives CASSSAGKNTEAFF. Using reference TRBV28 and TRBJ1-1 for the parts outside the CDR3, the full variable domain is DVKVTQSSRYLVKRTGEKVFLECVQDMDHENMFWYRQDPGLGLRLIYFSYDVKMKEKGDIPEGYSVSREKKERFSLILESASTNQTSMYLCASSSAGKNTEAFFGQGTRLTVV.